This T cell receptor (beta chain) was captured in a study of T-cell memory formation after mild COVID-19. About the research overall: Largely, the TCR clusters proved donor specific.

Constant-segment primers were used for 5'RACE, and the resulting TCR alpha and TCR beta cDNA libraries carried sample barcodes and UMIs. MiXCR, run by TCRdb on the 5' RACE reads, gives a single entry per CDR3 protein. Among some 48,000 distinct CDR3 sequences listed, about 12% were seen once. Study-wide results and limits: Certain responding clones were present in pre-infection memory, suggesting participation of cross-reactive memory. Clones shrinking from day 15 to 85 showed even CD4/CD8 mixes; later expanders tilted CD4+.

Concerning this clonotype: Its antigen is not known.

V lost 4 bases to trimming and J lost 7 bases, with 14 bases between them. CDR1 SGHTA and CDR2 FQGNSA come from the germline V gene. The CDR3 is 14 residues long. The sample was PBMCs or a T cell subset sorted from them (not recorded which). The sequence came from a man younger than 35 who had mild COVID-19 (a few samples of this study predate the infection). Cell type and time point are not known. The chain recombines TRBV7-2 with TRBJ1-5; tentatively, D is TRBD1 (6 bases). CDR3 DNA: TGTGCCAGCAGCTACGATGGGGGCCGGCAGCCCCAGCATTTT. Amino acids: CASSYDGGRQPQHF.